These 20 T cell receptor beta chains came from one sample sequenced in a study of T cell responses to AZD1222 COVID-19 vaccine (dated by TCRdb to the early 2020s). According to the study, the label for this sample's time point signals: about 28 days (+/-7) after the second vaccine dose. Library generation was performed with the immunoSEQ multiplex PCR assay. Held by TCRdb, this immuneACCESS table contains in-frame sequences only and omits some clones. Under half of the omission traces to an unresolved V gene where checked; the cause of the rest is unknown. The sample table contains around 78,000 clones; only one count was recorded for over 75% of them. The ten biggest clones cover 3.3% of the sample. The specimen was peripheral blood, collected 28 days after the second AZD1222 dose. Every receptor here comes from an adult who received the AZD1222 COVID-19 vaccine.

In its sample, this clone was seen once. J is TRBJ2-5 and V is TRBV7-6; D unclear. V lost 0 bases and J lost 5, with 7 bases in between. Germline CDR1 and CDR2: SGHVS and FNYEAQ. The CDR3 totals 13 residues. As DNA, the CDR3 is TGTGCCAGCAGCTTAGCGCCTAGTGAGACCCAGTACTTC. This encodes CASSLAPSETQYF.

The CDR3 protein is CASSQVTGSLGGGYTF. CDR3 DNA sequence: TGTGCCAGCAGCCAAGTAACCGGCTCACTTGGCGGGGGCTACACCTTC. This chain connects TRBV3-1 (or the pseudogene TRBV3-2) to TRBJ1-2, with D hard to call. Between the trimmed V and J ends, which lost 1 base and 8 bases, there was a span of 20 bases. Per germline, CDR1 LGHDT and CDR2 YNNKEL (reference sequence). This CDR3 contains 16 residues.

The sample holds one count of this clone. This chain links TRBV7-3 with TRBJ1-6, with D unclear. The CDR3 contains 19 residues. V dropped 0 bases and J dropped 2 bases, with 17 bases sitting between them. Per germline, CDR1 SGHTA and CDR2 FQGTGA. CDR3 coding DNA: TGTGCCAGCAGCTTAACTGGGCGCCGCCCCGAGCCCTATAATTCACCCCTCCACTTT. Translated: CASSLTGRRPEPYNSPLHF.

CDR3: CASSLGRTNNSPLHF. Here the CDR3 DNA reads TGTGCCAGCAGCCTAGGACGGACTAATAATTCACCCCTCCACTTT. This chain links TRBV5-4 with TRBJ1-6; D gene unclear. CDR3 length: 15 amino acids. Germline V gene sequence: CDR1 SGHNT, CDR2 YYREEE (reference sequence). Trimming pared 4 bases from V and 5 bases from J, leaving 13 bases between.

The DNA of the CDR3 is TGTGCCAGTAGTATGTTATACACTGAAGCTTTCTTT. Protein product: CASSMLYTEAFF. The J gene is TRBJ1-1, the V gene TRBV19, with unresolved D. The V end lost 3 bases, the J end lost 3 bases, and 5 bases lay between the germline ends. Germline V gene lookup returns CDR1 LNHDA and CDR2 SQIVND (reference sequence). The CDR3 covers 12 residues.

The V and J genes are TRBV4-2 and TRBJ2-7; D may be TRBD2 (5 bases). Per germline, CDR1 LGHNA and CDR2 YNFKEQ. CDR3 size: 14 residues. The V end lost 2 bases, the J end lost 1 base, and 9 bases lay between the germline ends. In DNA, the CDR3 is TGTGCCAGCAGCCAAAACGGGATGTCCTACGAGCAGTACTTC. This codes for CASSQNGMSYEQYF.

This chain links TRBV5-1 with TRBJ2-5; 7 bases match TRBD2. The CDR3 consists of 15 residues. In germline, CDR1 is SGHRS, CDR2 YFSETQ. The V and J ends lost 7 bases and 5 bases, in that order; junction bases with no gene match: 14. The CDR3 protein is CASRAERVGGETQYF. The CDR3 region has the DNA TGCGCCAGCCGAGCGGAAAGGGTCGGGGGGGAGACCCAGTACTTC.

The V and J genes are TRBV4-1 and TRBJ2-5, with D maybe TRBD1 (6 bases). The V end lost 3 bases, the J end lost 5 bases, and 10 bases lay between the germline ends. Germline CDR1 and CDR2: MGHRA and YSYEKL. The CDR3 consists of 13 residues. The CDR3 reads CASSQGARETQYF. The CDR3 nucleotides are TGCGCCAGCAGCCAGGGGGCCCGGGAGACCCAGTACTTC.

This chain connects TRBV6-5 to TRBJ1-1; 9 positions agree with TRBD1. This CDR3 is 13 amino acids long. Trimming took 10 bases from V and 0 from J; bases not matched to a gene: 3. The V gene's germline CDR1 is MNHEY and CDR2 SVGAGI. The CDR3 reads CATHRGLNTEAFF. The CDR3 DNA sequence: TGTGCCACCCACAGGGGGCTGAACACTGAAGCTTTCTTT.

J is TRBJ2-7 and V is TRBV11-1; D might be TRBD1 or TRBD2, each matching 5 bases. The germline CDR1 and CDR2 sequences are SGHAT and FQDESV (reference sequence). This CDR3 spans 14 amino acids. Deletions cut 5 bases from V and 5 bases from J, with 16 bases between. CDR3 region: CASSLFRDGNEQYF. DNA for the CDR3: TGTGCCAGCAGCCTATTCCGGGACGGCAACGAGCAGTACTTC.

The chain has TRBV4-2 and TRBJ2-6; D is ambiguous. From germline, CDR1 is LGHNA and CDR2 YNFKEQ. CDR3 length: 14 amino acids. Trimming pared 7 bases from V and 0 bases from J, leaving 7 bases between. CDR3 loop: CASTRRSGANVLTF. The CDR3 coding sequence is TGTGCCAGCACTCGCCGCTCTGGGGCCAACGTCCTGACTTTC.

The chain is built from TRBV5-1 and TRBJ1-1; a possible D gene is TRBD1 (5 bases). The V and J ends lost 2 bases and 8 bases respectively, with 22 bases between them. This CDR3 has 16 residues. CDR1 is SGHRS and CDR2 is YFSETQ in the germline V gene. CDR3 protein: CASSFDGTSLRVEAFF. The CDR3 DNA reads TGCGCCAGCAGCTTCGACGGGACTTCATTACGGGTAGAAGCTTTCTTT.

The chain recombines TRBV5-1 with TRBJ1-1, with D hard to call. The CDR3 is 16 residues long. Deletions cut 2 bases from V and 7 bases from J, with 21 bases between. Germline CDR1 and CDR2: SGHRS and YFSETQ. The CDR3, as DNA: TGCGCCAGCAGCTTTCGCGGCATTGAAACGGATCTTGAAGCTTTCTTT. Amino acids: CASSFRGIETDLEAFF.

V is TRBV11-2 and J is TRBJ2-4; 8 bases line up with TRBD1. The germline gives CDR1 SGHAT, CDR2 FQNNGV. The CDR3 is 14 amino acids. The V and J ends lost 3 bases and 7 bases, in that order; junction bases with no gene match: 5. The CDR3 protein is CASSFRGQGNIQYF. Written as DNA, the CDR3 is TGTGCCAGCAGCTTTCGAGGACAGGGTAACATTCAGTACTTC.

A single count supports this clone. This sequence joins TRBV7-2 and TRBJ1-2; D not certain. This CDR3 has 10 residues. Germline values: CDR1 SGHTA, CDR2 FQGNSA. Trimming stripped 3 bases from V and 8 bases from J, with 4 bases between. The CDR3 protein is CASSLGGYTF. In DNA, the CDR3 is TGTGCCAGCAGCTTGGGCGGCTACACCTTC.

CDR3 sequence reads: CASSPRGVEAFF. CDR3 sequence (DNA): TGCGCCAGCAGCCCAAGGGGCGTTGAAGCTTTCTTT. This sequence joins TRBV5-1 and TRBJ1-1, with D possibly being TRBD1 (5 bases). CDR3 length: 12 amino acids. Germline lookup yields CDR1 SGHRS and CDR2 YFSETQ. Trimming shortened V by 4 bases and J by 7 bases, and 11 bases separated the two germline ends.

The J gene is TRBJ1-4, the V gene TRBV6-5, with D possibly TRBD1 on 5 matching bases. V lost 6 bases to trimming and J lost 5 bases, with 16 bases between them. Germline assignment: CDR1 MNHEY and CDR2 SVGAGI. The CDR3 covers 15 residues. CDR3: CASRPPGPQNEKLFF. The CDR3, as DNA: TGTGCCAGCAGACCCCCGGGACCCCAAAATGAAAAACTGTTTTTT.

The genes are TRBV5-1 and TRBJ2-2; D ambiguous. The CDR3 is made up of 15 amino acids. Germline lookup yields CDR1 SGHRS and CDR2 YFSETQ. The ends were cut back, 4 bases at V and 0 bases at J, with 10 bases in the middle. CDR3 sequence (DNA): TGCGCCAGCAGCGCGCCTTCCTCGAACACCGGGGAGCTGTTTTTT. This gives the protein CASSAPSSNTGELFF.

The chain recombines TRBV10-3 with TRBJ2-1; TRBD2 is a possible D gene (6 bases). Germline V gives CDR1 ENHRY, CDR2 SYGVKD. Trimming took 10 bases from V and 0 from J, leaving 13 bases between them. This CDR3 has 14 residues. CDR3 sequence reads: CANSPGDSYNEQFF. CDR3 coding DNA: TGTGCCAACTCCCCGGGGGACTCCTACAATGAGCAGTTCTTC.

This rearrangement joins TRBV25-1 to TRBJ2-1, with D perhaps matching TRBD2 (5 bases). Germline V gives CDR1 MGHDK, CDR2 SYGVNS. Trimming removed 1 base at V and 4 bases at J, with 11 bases between. This CDR3 region has 15 residues. The CDR3 sequence: CASSESLGDYNEQFF. DNA of the CDR3: TGTGCCAGCAGTGAATCGTTGGGAGATTACAATGAGCAGTTCTTC.